This paragraph reports one T cell receptor beta chain. Antigen unknown. 5'RACE with constant-segment primers yielded barcoded, UMI-tagged TCR alpha and TCR beta cDNA libraries. TCRdb recomputed calls from the 5' RACE reads with MiXCR, one row per CDR3 protein. The sample lists approximately 240,000 distinct CDR3 sequences, roughly 17% seen once, with approximately 3.5% in the top ten. The sample belongs to a study of T-cell memory formation after mild COVID-19. Study summary: Clusters of TCRs were largely donor specific. General study points: Cross-reactive memory apparently joined, as some responding clones appeared in pre-infection memory.

The length of the CDR3 is 14 residues. Trimming cost V 4 bases and J 4 bases; bases outside gene matches: 7. CDR1 and CDR2 from the germline V gene are DFQATT and SNEGSKA (reference sequence). Sequenced material: PBMCs or a T cell subset sorted from them (not recorded which). This sequence originates from a man between 18 and 35 years old who had mild COVID-19 (a few samples of this study predate the infection). Cell type and time point are not known. V and J are TRBV20-1 and TRBJ2-3; 8 nucleotides line up with TRBD2. CDR3 loop: CSATGTSHSDTQYF. The DNA for the CDR3 is TGCAGTGCTACCGGGACTAGTCACTCAGATACGCAGTATTTT.